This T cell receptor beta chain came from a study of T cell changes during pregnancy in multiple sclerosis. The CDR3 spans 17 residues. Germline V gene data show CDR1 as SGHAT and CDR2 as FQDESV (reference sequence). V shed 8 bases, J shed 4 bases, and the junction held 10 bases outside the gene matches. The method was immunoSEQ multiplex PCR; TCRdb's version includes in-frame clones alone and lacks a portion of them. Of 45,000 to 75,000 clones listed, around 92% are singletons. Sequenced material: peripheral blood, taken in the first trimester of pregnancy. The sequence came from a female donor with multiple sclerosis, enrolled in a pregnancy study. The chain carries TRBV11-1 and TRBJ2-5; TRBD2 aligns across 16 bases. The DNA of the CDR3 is TGTGCCAGCGTCCCGGGACTAGCGGGGGGGCACTCAGAGACCCAGTACTTC. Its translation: CASVPGLAGGHSETQYF. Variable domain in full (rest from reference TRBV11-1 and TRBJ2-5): EAEVAQSPRYKITEKSQAVAFWCDPISGHATLYWYRQILGQGPELLVQFQDESVVDDSQLPKDRFSAERLKGVDSTLKIQPAELGDSAMYLCASVPGLAGGHSETQYFGPGTRLLVL.